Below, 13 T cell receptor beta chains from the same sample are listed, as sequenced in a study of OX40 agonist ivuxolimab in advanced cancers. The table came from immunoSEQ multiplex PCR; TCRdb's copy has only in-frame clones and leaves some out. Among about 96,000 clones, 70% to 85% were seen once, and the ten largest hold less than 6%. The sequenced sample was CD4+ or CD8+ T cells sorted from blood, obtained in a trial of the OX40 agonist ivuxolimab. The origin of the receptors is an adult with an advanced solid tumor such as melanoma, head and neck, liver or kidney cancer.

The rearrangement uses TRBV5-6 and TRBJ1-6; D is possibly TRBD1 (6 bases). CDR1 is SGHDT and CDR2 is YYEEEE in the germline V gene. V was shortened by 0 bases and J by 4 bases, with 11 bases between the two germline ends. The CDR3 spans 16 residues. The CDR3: CASSLVVGQYNSPLHF. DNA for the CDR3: TGTGCCAGCAGCTTGGTTGTAGGACAGTATAATTCACCCCTCCACTTT.

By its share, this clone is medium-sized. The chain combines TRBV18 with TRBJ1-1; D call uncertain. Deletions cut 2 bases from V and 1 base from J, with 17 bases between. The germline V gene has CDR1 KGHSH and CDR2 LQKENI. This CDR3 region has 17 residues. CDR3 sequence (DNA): TGTGCCAGCTCACCATCTCCATACAGAGAGCCGAACACTGAAGCTTTCTTT. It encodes CASSPSPYREPNTEAFF.

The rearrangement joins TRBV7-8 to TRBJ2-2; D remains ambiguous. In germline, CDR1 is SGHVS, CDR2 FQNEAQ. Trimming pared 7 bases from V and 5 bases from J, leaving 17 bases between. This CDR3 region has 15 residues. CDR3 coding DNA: TGTGCCAGCACCGAAAGAACAGAGAATACCGGGGAGCTGTTTTTT. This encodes CASTERTENTGELFF. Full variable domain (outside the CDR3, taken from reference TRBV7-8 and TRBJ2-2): GAGVSQSPRYKVAKRGQDVALRCDPISGHVSLFWYQQALGQGPEFLTYFQNEAQLDKSGLPSDRFFAERPEGSVSTLKIQRTQQEDSAVYLCASTERTENTGELFFGEGSRLTVL.

The CDR3 coding sequence is TGTGCCAGCAGCGACGGTTACGAGCAGTACTTC. Protein: CASSDGYEQYF. The chain links TRBV11-3 to TRBJ2-7; D remains ambiguous. The CDR3 covers 11 residues. The V end was cut by 5 bases, the J end by 4 bases, with 6 bases between. Germline CDR1 and CDR2: SGHNT and YENEEA. The entire variable domain, with the rest obtained from reference TRBV11-3 and TRBJ2-7, is as follows: EAGVVQSPRYKIIEKKQPVAFWCNPISGHNTLYWYLQNLGQGPELLIRYENEEAVDDSQLPKDRFSAERLKGVDSTLKIQPAELGDSAVYLCASSDGYEQYFGPGTRLTVT.

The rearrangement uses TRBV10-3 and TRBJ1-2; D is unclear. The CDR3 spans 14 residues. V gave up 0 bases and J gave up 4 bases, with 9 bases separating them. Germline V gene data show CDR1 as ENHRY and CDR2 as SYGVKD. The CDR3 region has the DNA TGTGCCATCAGTGAGTCGGCCAGCAGCTATGGCTACACCTTC. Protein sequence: CAISESASSYGYTF.

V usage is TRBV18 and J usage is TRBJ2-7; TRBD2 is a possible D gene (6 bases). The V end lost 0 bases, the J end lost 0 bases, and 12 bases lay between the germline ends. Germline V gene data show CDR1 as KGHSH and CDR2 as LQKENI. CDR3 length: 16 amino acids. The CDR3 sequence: CASSPPGGHTSYEQYF. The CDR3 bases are TGTGCCAGCTCACCACCGGGAGGACACACCTCCTACGAGCAGTACTTC.

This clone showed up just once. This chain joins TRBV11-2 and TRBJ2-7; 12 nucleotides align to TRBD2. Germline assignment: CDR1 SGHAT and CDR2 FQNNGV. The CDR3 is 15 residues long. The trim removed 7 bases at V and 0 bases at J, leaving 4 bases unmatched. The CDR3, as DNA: TGTGCCAGCAACCTAGCGGGAGGGTCCTCCTACGAGCAGTACTTC. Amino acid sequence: CASNLAGGSSYEQYF.

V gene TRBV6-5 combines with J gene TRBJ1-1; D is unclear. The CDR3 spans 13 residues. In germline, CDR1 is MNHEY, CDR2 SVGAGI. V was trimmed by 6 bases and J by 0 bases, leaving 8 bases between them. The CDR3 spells CASSSVMNTEAFF. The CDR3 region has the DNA TGTGCCAGCAGCTCAGTCATGAACACTGAAGCTTTCTTT.

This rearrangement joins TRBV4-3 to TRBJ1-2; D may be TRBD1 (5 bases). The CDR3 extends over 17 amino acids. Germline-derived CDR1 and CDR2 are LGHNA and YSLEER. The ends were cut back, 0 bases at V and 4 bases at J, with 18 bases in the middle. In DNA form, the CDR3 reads TGCGCCAGCAGCCAAGATGCGTCGGGACGGGACTTCTATGGCTACACCTTC. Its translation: CASSQDASGRDFYGYTF.

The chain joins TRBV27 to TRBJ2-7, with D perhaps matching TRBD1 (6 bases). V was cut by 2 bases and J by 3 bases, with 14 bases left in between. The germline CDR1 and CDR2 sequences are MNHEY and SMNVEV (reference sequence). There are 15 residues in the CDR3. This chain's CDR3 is CASSLGGGGFYEQYF. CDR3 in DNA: TGTGCCAGCAGTTTAGGTGGGGGCGGCTTCTACGAGCAGTACTTC.

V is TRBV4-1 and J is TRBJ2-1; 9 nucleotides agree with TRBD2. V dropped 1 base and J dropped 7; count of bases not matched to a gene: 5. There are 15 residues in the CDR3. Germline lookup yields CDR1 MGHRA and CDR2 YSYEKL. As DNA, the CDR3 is TGCGCCAGCAGCCAAGGCGGGGGGGCTGGTAATGAGCAGTTCTTC. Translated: CASSQGGGAGNEQFF.

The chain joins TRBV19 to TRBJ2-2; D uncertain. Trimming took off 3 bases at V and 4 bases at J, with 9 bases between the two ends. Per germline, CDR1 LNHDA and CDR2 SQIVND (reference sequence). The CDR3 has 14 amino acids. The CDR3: CASSIWGSTGELFF. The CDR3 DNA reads TGTGCCAGTAGTATTTGGGGTTCCACCGGGGAGCTGTTTTTT.

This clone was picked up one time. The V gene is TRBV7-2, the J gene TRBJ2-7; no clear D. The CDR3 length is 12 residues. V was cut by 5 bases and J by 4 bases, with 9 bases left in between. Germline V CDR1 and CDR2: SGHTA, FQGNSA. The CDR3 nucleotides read TGTGCCAGCAGCGACGGATGGTACGAGCAGTACTTC. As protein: CASSDGWYEQYF.